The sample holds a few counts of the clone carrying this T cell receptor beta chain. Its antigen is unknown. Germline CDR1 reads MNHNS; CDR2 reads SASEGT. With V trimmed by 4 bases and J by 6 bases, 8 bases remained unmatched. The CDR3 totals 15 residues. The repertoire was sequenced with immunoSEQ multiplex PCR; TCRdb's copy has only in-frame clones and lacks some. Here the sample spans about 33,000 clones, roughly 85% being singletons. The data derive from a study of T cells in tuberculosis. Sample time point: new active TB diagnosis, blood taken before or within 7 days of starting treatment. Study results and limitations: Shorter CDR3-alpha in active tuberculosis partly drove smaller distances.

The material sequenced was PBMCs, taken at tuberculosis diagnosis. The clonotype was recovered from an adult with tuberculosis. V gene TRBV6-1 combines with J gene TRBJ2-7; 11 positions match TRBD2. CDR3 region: CASSGLAGGRGEQYF. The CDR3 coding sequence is TGTGCCAGCAGTGGGTTAGCGGGAGGGAGGGGCGAGCAGTACTTC.